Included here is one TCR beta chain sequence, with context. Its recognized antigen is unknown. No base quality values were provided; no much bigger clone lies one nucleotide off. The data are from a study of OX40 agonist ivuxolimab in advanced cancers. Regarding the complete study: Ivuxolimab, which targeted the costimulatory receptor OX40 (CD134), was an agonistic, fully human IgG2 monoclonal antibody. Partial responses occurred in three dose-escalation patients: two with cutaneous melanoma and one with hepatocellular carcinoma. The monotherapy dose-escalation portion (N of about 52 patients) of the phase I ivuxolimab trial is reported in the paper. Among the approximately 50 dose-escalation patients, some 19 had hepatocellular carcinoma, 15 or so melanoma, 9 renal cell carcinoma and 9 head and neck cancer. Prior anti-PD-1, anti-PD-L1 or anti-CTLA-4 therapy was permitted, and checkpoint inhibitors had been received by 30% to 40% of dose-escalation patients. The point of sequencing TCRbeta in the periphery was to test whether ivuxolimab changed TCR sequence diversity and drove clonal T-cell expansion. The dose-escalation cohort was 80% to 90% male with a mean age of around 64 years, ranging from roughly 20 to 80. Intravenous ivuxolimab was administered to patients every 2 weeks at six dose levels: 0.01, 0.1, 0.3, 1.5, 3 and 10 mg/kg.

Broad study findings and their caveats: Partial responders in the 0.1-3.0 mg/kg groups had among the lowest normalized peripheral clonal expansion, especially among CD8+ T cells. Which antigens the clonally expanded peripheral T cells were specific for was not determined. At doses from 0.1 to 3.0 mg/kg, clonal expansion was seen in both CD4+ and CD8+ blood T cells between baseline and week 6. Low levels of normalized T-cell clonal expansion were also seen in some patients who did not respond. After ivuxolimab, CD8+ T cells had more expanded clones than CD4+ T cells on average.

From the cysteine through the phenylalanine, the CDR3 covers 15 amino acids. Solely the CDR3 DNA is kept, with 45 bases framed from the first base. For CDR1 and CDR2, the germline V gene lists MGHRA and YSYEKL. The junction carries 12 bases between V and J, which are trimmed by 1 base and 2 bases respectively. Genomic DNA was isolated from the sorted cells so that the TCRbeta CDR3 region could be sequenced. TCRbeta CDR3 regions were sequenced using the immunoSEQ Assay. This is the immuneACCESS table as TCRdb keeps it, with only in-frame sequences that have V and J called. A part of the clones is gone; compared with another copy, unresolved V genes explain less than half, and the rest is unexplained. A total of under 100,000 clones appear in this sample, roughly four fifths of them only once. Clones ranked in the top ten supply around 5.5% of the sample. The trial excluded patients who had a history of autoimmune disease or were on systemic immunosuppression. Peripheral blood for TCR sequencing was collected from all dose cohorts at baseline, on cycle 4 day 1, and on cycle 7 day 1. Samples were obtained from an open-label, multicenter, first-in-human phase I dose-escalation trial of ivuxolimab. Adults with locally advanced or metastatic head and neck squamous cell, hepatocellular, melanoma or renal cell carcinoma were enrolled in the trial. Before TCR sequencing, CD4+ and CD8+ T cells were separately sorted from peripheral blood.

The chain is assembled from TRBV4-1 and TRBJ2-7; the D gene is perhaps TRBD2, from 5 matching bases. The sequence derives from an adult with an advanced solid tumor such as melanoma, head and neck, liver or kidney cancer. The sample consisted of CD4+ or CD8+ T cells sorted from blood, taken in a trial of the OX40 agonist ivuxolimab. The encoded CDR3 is CASSQVIAGTYEQYF. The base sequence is TGCGCCAGCAGCCAAGTAATAGCCGGGACCTACGAGCAGTACTTC.